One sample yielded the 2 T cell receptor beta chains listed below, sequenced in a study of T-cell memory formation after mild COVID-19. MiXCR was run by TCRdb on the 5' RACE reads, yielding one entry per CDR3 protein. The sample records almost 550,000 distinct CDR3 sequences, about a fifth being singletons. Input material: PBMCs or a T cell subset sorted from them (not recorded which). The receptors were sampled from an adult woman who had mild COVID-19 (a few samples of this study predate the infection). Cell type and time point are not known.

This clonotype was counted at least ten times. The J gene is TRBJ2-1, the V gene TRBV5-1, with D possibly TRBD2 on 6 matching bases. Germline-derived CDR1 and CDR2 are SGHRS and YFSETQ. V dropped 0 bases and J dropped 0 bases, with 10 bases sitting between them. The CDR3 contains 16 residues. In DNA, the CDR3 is TGCGCCAGCAGCTTGGTAGCGGCGAGCTCCTACAATGAGCAGTTCTTC. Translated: CASSLVAASSYNEQFF.

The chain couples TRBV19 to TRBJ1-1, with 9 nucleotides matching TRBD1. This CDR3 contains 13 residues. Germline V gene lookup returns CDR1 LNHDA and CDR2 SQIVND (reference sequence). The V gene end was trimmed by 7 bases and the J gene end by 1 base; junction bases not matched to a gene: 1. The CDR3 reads CASTDRGNTEAFF. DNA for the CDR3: TGTGCCAGTACGGACAGGGGGAACACTGAAGCTTTCTTT.